This section outlines one T cell receptor (beta chain) sequence together with its context. Its specificity is unknown. The data were obtained in a study of T-cell reconstitution after alpha-beta-depleted transplantation in children. Study results and limitations: The high TCRbeta diversity at day 60 in some patients came from surviving recipient T cells and thymic progenitors. A year had passed since transplant, and T-cell counts and diversity by then came mostly from newly produced T cells. At around two months after transplant, the alpha-beta T cells were reportedly derived from several hundred expanded clones that came from non-depleted graft cells.

It was with unique molecular identifiers that the TCRbeta library was prepared. TCRdb independently ran MiXCR on the PCR reads; one entry per CDR3 protein. The sample includes around 490,000 distinct CDR3 sequences, about an eighth of them seen just once. The origin of this receptor is a female patient aged 2-9 years who had a stem cell transplant for aplastic anemia, so the T cells may come from the graft donor. Material: PBMCs, mostly from graft donor cells, obtained 180 days after TCRalphabeta/CD19-depleted stem cell transplant.

CDR3 loop: CASSRSPVPSNQPQHF. As DNA, the CDR3 is TGTGCCAGCAGCCGAAGTCCCGTGCCTAGCAATCAGCCCCAGCATTTT. The V call is TRBV21-1, the J call TRBJ1-5. TRBV21-1 corresponds to a pseudogene. The CDR3 has 16 residues.